This T cell receptor beta chain was sequenced in a study of response to subunit inactivated influenza vaccine. Via MiXCR, TCRdb re-called the RT-PCR reads, giving one row per CDR3 protein. The data contain 500,000 to 700,000 distinct CDR3 sequences, less than 25% of them singletons. Germline CDR1 is SGHAT and CDR2 is FQNNGV. CDR3 length: 17 residues. Trimming removed 5 bases from V and 1 base from J, with 20 bases in between. This clonotype was observed many times. This sample was also put to use in a study of T cells expressing NK-cell markers. This second study notes: Making the TCR beta cDNA relied on 5'RACE template switching with UMIs. The TCR beta repertoires were obtained from sorted CD3+CD56+NKG2C+, CD3+CD56+NKG2C- and CD3+CD56-NKG2C+ T cells. Where several donors were concerned, these clonotypes also led the CD3+CD56-NKG2C+ fraction.

Source: CD4+ T cells sorted from PBMCs, taken approximately 13 days after vaccination. The chain is built from TRBV11-2 and TRBJ2-5; TRBD1 is a possible D gene (6 bases). This clonotype was obtained from a man in his forties or fifties who received an inactivated influenza vaccine. The CDR3 protein is CASSRNVDRRIQETQYF. In DNA, the CDR3 is TGTGCCAGCAGCCGCAACGTCGACAGGAGGATCCAAGAGACCCAGTACTTC. The complete variable domain, with remaining parts taken from reference TRBV11-2 and TRBJ2-5, reads EAGVAQSPRYKIIEKRQSVAFWCNPISGHATLYWYQQILGQGPKLLIQFQNNGVVDDSQLPKDRFSAERLKGVDSTLKIQPAKLEDSAVYLCASSRNVDRRIQETQYFGPGTRLLVL.